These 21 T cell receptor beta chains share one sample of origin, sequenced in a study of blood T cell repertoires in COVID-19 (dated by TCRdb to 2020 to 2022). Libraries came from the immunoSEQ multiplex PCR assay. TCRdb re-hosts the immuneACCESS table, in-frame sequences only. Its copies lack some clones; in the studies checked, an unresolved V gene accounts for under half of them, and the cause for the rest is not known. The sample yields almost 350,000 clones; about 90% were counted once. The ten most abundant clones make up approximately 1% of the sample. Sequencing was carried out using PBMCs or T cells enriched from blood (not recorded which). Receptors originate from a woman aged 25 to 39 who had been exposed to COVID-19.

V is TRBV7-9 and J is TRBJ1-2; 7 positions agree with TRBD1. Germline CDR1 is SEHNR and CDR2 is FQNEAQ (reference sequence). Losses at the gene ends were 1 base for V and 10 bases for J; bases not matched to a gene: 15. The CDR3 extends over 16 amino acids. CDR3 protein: CASSLDGEGKQGIYTF. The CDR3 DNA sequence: TGTGCCAGCAGCTTAGATGGGGAAGGGAAACAGGGGATCTACACCTTC.

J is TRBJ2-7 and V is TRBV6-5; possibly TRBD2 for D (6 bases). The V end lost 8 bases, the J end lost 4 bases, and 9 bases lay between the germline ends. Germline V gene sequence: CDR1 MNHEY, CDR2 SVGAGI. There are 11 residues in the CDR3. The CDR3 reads CASGRGYEQYF. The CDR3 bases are TGTGCCAGCGGCCGGGGGTACGAGCAGTACTTC.

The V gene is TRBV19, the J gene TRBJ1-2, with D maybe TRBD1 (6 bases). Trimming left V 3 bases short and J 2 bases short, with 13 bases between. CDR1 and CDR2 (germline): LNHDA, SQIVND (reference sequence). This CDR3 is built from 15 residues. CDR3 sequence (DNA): TGTGCCAGTAGTATTTTTTCCACAGGGAACTATGGCTACACCTTC. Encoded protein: CASSIFSTGNYGYTF.

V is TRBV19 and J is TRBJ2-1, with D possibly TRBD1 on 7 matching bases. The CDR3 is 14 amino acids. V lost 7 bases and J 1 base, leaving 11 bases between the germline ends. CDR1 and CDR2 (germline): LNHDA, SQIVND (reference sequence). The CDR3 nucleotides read TGTGCCAGTACCCCAGGGGGGTCCTACAATGAGCAGTTCTTC. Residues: CASTPGGSYNEQFF.

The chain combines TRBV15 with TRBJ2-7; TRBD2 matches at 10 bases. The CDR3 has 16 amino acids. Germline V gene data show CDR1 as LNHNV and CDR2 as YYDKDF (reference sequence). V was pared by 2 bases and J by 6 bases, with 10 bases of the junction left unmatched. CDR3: CATSRKSGRVGGEQYF. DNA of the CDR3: TGTGCCACCAGCAGAAAAAGCGGGAGGGTAGGGGGCGAGCAGTACTTC.

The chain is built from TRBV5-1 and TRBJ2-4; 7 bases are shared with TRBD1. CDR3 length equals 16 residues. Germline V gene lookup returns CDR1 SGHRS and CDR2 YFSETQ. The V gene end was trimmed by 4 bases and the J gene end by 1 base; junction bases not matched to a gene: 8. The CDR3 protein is CASSPRQGLAKNIQYF. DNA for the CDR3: TGCGCCAGCAGCCCACGACAGGGTCTGGCCAAAAACATTCAGTACTTC.

As DNA, the CDR3 is TGTGCCAGCAGTCAGACAGGGGGCTACGAGCAGTACTTC. Its protein is CASSQTGGYEQYF. The rearrangement links TRBV6-5 to TRBJ2-7; TRBD1 matches 9 bases. V was pared by 5 bases and J by 3 bases, with 2 bases of the junction left unmatched. The CDR3 covers 13 residues. CDR1 MNHEY and CDR2 SVGAGI come from the germline V gene.

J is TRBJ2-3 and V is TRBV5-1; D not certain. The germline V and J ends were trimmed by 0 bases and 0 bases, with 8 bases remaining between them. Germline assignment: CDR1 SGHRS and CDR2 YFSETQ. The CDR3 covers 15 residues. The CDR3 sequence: CASSLAVASTDTQYF. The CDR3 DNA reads TGCGCCAGCAGCTTGGCGGTAGCTAGCACAGATACGCAGTATTTT.

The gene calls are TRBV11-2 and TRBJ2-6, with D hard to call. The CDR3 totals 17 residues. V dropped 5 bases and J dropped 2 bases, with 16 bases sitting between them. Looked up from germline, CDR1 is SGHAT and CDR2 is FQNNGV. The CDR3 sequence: CASSTPLTAPGANVLTF. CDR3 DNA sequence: TGTGCCAGCAGCACGCCCTTAACTGCGCCTGGGGCCAACGTCCTGACTTTC.

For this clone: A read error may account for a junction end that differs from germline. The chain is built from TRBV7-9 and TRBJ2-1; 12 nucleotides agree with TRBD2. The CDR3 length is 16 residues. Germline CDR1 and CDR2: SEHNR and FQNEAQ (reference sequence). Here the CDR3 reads CASTLLTSGGPGEQFF. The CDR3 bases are TGTGCCAGCACCTTACTGACTAGCGGGGGACCAGGTGAGCAGTTCTTC. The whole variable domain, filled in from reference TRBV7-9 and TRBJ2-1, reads DTGVSQNPRHKITKRGQNVTFRCDPISEHNRLYWYRQTLGQGPEFLTYFQNEAQLEKSRLLSDRFSAERPKGSFSTLEIQRTEQGDSAMYLCASTLLTSGGPGEQFFGPGTRLTVL.

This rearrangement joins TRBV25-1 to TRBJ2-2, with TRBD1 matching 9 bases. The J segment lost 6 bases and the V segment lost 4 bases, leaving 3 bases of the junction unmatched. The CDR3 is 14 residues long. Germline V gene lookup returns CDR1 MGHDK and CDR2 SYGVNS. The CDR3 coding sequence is TGTGCCAGCAGTGGGACAGGGGAAGCCGGGGAGCTGTTTTTT. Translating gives CASSGTGEAGELFF.

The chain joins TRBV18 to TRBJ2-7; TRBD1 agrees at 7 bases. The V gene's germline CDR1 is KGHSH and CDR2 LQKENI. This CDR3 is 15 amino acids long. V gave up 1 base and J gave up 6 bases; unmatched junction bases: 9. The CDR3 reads CASSPQGQYGREQYF. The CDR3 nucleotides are TGTGCCAGCTCACCACAGGGACAGTATGGGCGCGAGCAGTACTTC.

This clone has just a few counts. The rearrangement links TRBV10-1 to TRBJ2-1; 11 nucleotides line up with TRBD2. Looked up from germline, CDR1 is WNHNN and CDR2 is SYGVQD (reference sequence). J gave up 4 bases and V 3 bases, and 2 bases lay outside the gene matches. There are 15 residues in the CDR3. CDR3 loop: CASSEGTSGYNEQFF. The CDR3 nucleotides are TGCGCCAGCAGTGAAGGGACTAGCGGTTACAATGAGCAGTTCTTC.

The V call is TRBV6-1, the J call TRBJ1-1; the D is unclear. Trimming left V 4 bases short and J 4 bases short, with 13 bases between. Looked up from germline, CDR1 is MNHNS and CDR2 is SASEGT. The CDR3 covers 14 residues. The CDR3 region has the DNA TGTGCCAGCAGTGTGGACCCCGGAGGCACTGAAGCTTTCTTT. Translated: CASSVDPGGTEAFF.

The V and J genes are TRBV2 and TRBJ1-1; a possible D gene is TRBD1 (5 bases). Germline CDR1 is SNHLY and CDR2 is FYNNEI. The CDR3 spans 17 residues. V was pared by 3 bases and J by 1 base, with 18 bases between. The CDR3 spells CASSEQGGRSANTEAFF. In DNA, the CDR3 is TGTGCCAGCAGTGAGCAGGGCGGTCGTTCGGCGAACACTGAAGCTTTCTTT.

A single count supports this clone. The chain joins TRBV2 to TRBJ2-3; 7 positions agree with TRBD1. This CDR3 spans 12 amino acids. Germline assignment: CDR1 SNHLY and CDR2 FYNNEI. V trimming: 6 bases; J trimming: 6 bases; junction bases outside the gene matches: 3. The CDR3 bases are TGTGCCAGCAGAGCGACAGGGGATACGCAGTATTTT. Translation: CASRATGDTQYF.

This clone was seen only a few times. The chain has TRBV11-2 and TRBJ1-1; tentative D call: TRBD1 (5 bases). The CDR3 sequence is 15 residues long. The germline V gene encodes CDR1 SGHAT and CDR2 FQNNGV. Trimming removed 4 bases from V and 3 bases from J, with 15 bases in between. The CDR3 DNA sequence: TGTGCCAGCAGCTCTGGGGGGGGATTCTACACTGAAGCTTTCTTT. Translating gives CASSSGGGFYTEAFF.

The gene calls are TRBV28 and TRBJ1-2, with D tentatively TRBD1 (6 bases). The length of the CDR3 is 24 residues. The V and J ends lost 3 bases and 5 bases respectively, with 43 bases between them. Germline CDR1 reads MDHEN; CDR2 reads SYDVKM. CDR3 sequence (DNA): TGTGCCAGCAGTTTCAACCAGCTTCCGGGACAAATGTCCTTGGACGTACCCACCCATTATGGCTACACCTTC. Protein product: CASSFNQLPGQMSLDVPTHYGYTF.

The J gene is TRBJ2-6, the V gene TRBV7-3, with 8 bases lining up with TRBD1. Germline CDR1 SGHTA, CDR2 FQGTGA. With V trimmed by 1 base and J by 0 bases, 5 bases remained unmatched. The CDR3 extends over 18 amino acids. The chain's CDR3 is CASSLRGQDFSGANVLTF. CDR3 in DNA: TGTGCCAGCAGCTTAAGGGGACAGGACTTCTCTGGGGCCAACGTCCTGACTTTC.

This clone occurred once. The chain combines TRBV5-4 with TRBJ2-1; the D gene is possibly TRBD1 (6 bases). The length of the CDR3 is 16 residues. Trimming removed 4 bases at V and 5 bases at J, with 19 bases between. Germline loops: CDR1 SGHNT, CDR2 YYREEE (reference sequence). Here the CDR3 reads CASSRTGLGTDNEQFF. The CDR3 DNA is TGTGCCAGCAGCCGCACAGGGTTAGGGACCGACAATGAGCAGTTCTTC.

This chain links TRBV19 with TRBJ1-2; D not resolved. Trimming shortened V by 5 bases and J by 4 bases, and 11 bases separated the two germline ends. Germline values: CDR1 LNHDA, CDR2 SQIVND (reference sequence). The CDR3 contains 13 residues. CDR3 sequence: CASSGSGFYGYTF. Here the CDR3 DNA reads TGTGCCAGTAGTGGCTCGGGGTTCTATGGCTACACCTTC.